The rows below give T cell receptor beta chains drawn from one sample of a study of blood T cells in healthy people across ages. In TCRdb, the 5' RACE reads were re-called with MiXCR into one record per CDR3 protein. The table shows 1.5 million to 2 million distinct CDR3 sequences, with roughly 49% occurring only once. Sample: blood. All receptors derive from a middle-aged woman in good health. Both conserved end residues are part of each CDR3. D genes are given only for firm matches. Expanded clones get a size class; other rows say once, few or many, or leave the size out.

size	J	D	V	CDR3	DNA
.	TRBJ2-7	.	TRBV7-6	CASSVYEATYGQYF	TGTGCCAGCAGCGTATACGAGGCAACCTACGGGCAGTACTTC
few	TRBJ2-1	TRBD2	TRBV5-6	CASNLAGAPGEQFF	TGTGCCAGCAACCTAGCGGGGGCTCCCGGCGAGCAGTTCTTC
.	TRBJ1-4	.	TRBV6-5	CASSYTNGLIGSANEKLFF	TGTGCCAGCAGTTACACGAATGGACTGATAGGGTCGGCTAATGAAAAACTGTTTTTT
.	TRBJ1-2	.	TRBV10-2	CASSDLAGEGYTF	TGCGCCAGCAGTGATTTGGCCGGGGAAGGCTACACCTTC
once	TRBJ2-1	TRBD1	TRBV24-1	CATGRQGAPYNEQFF	TGTGCCACCGGCAGACAGGGAGCCCCCTACAATGAGCAGTTCTTC
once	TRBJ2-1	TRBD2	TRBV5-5	CASSLVLAGGSEQFF	TGTGCCAGCAGCTTGGTTCTAGCGGGGGGGTCTGAGCAGTTCTTC
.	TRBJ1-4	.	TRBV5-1	CASSLARSEKLFF	TGCGCCAGCAGCTTGGCCCGTTCTGAAAAACTGTTTTTT
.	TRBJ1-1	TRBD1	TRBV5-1	CASRGWDRANTEAFF	TGCGCCAGCAGGGGATGGGACAGGGCGAACACTGAAGCTTTCTTT
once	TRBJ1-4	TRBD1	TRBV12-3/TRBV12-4	CASSPGQTFNEKLFF	TGTGCCAGCAGTCCGGGACAGACCTTTAATGAAAAACTGTTTTTT
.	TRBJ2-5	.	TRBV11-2	CASSSSLGGGEETQYF	TGTGCCAGCAGCTCCAGCCTGGGAGGGGGCGAAGAGACCCAGTACTTC
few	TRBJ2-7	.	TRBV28	CASSLWGGGIAYEQYF	TGTGCCAGCAGTTTATGGGGAGGGGGGATTGCCTACGAGCAGTACTTC
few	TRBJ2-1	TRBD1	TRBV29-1	CSVEDLGRGNEQFF	TGCAGCGTTGAAGATTTGGGCAGGGGGAATGAGCAGTTCTTC
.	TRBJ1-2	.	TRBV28	CASSLLAGARGYTF	TGTGCCAGCAGTTTATTGGCAGGGGCGCGTGGCTACACCTTC
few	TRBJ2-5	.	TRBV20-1	CSVTTGVFYNEQYF	TGCAGTGTTACGACAGGAGTTTTCTACAATGAGCAGTACTTC
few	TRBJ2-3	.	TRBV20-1	CSARDRYASSLTDTQYF	TGCAGTGCTAGAGATCGTTATGCTTCCTCTCTCACAGATACGCAGTATTTT
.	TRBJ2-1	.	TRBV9	CASSVFTGSDEQFF	TGTGCCAGCAGCGTATTCACGGGGTCAGATGAGCAGTTCTTC
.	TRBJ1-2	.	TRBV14	CASSQDTIAANYGYTF	TGTGCCAGCAGCCAAGATACCATCGCAGCTAACTATGGCTACACCTTC
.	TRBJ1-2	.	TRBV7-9	CASSIRDTDGYTF	TGTGCCAGCAGCATCCGGGACACGGATGGCTACACCTTC
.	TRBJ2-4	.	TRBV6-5	CASSYGAGAGKNIQYF	TGTGCCAGCAGTTACGGGGCAGGGGCGGGCAAAAACATTCAGTACTTC
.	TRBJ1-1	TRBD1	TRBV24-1	CATKDRGGTEAFF	TGTGCCACCAAAGACAGGGGGGGCACTGAAGCTTTCTTT
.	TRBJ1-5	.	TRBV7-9	CASSLGQVWDQPQHF	TGTGCCAGCAGCCTCGGTCAGGTTTGGGATCAGCCCCAGCATTTT